The present T cell receptor beta chain was sequenced within a study of blood T cell repertoires in COVID-19 (dated by TCRdb to the early 2020s). For the study in its entirety: Samples from collaborators originated in the United States, Italy and Spain and spanned both the acute and convalescent phases of COVID-19. A de-identified subject ID, COVID-19 status, age in years and sex were almost always included in the sample metadata. The repertoires were made available in a free public database intended to serve as a resource for research on the immune response to SARS-CoV-2. The samples were drawn from two sources: the first 160 participants of the ongoing ImmuneRACE study, and over 1,000 subjects contributed by 6 global collaborators. HLA class I and class II types, where available, came from metadata supplied by the sample provider rather than from assay-based typing. The prospective study material was composed of cDNA or gDNA derived from T cells, B-cell-depleted T cells, or PBMCs. Subjects who had been exposed to COVID-19, were actively infected with it, or had recovered from it provided the deeply sampled blood TCRbeta repertoires that made up the dataset.

Here is what the overall study found, with its caveats: The quantity of clinical and demographic metadata differed by source and by participant and was supplied without curation.

In regard to this clone: The antigen it recognizes is unknown. Base qualities were left out, and no much larger clone turns up one base away.

Collaborating institutions collected whole blood in K2EDTA tubes following their own protocols. Collaborator samples were shipped for TCRbeta analysis as frozen whole blood, isolated PBMCs, or DNA extracted from either sample type. Trimming costs V 5 bases and J 0 bases, and their ends lie 11 bases apart. CDR1 and CDR2 (WSHSY, SAAADI) derive from the germline V gene. There are 15 amino acids in the CDR3, from cysteine to phenylalanine inclusive. Of all the DNA, just the CDR3 is kept, 45 bases in frame from base 1. TCRbeta CDR3 regions were amplified from genomic DNA using the immunoSEQ Assay, a bias-controlled multiplex PCR. The study's own analysis went as follows. Within the assay, amplification of reference gene primers was used to estimate how many nucleated cells each sample contained. Sequence reads were collapsed and filtered to measure the absolute abundance of every unique TCRbeta CDR3 rearrangement. For each sample, productive Simpson clonality was calculated as the square root of Simpson's diversity index across productive rearrangements. The source is immuneACCESS, and TCRdb retained only in-frame sequences with V and J called. Part of the clones is not carried over; for the studies checked, unresolved V genes explain less than half of this, and the remainder is unexplained. V and J calls and clone size follow that table, whereas D and trimming were derived from the DNA. Across this sample there are around 58,000 clones, with roughly nine tenths seen only once. The ten largest clones take up 5.5% to 7.5% of the sample.

Input material: peripheral blood. The chain is made from TRBV10-2 and TRBJ2-1, with TRBD2 perhaps the D gene, on 5 matching bases. This TCR was recovered from an older woman with active or convalescent COVID-19. This receptor carries the CDR3 CASSSDYDSYNEQFF. The DNA sequence is TGCGCCAGCAGTTCCGACTACGACTCCTACAATGAGCAGTTCTTC.